A single TCR beta chain is shown here with its context. The data were obtained in a study of blood T cells in healthy people across ages. The V segment lost 5 bases and the J segment 4 bases; nucleotides outside the gene matches: 10. There are 15 residues in the CDR3. Germline loops: CDR1 SGHRS, CDR2 YFSETQ. Then a second PCR, running about 6 to 12 cycles, was carried out with a sample-barcoded 5' primer and a J-beta primer mix. Each CDR3 protein is one row after TCRdb ran MiXCR on the 5' RACE reads. Among about 1.8 million distinct CDR3 sequences, 49% were seen once, and the ten largest hold around 2.1%.

The V gene is TRBV5-1, the J gene TRBJ2-5; 8 nucleotides agree with TRBD2. The specimen sequenced was blood. This clonotype was sampled from a woman in her forties in good health. This CDR3 reads CASRQVTSGGETQYF. Written as DNA, the CDR3 is TGCGCCAGCAGACAAGTCACTAGCGGTGGAGAGACCCAGTACTTC.